Listed below are T cell receptor beta chains from one sample, sequenced in a study of T cells after yellow fever vaccination. TCRdb recomputed calls from the 5' RACE reads with MiXCR, one row per CDR3 protein. Of approximately 300,000 distinct CDR3 sequences in the sample, 6.5% to 8.5% were seen once. The input for sequencing was PBMCs, taken roughly seven weeks after the first yellow fever vaccination. The receptors originated from a man aged 18 to 35 who received the YFV17D yellow fever vaccine. Each CDR3 is given with its conserved first and last residue. The D gene is left open where the match is weak. Clone size is given for some rows only: seen once, a few or many times, or a class if the clone is expanded.

CDR3 protein: CASSPQRDRGTDTQYF
CDR3 DNA: TGTGCCAGTAGTCCTCAGAGGGACAGGGGCACAGATACGCAGTATTTT
V gene: TRBV19
clone size: few
D gene: TRBD1
J gene: TRBJ2-3

CDR3 protein: CSANSRASSYEQYF
CDR3 DNA: TGCAGTGCTAACAGTCGAGCGAGCTCCTACGAGCAGTACTTC
V gene: TRBV20-1
clone size: few
D gene: -
J gene: TRBJ2-7

CDR3 protein: CASRQGSEAFF
CDR3 DNA: TGTGCCAGCAGGCAGGGGAGTGAAGCTTTCTTT
V gene: TRBV12-3/TRBV12-4
clone size: many
D gene: -
J gene: TRBJ1-1

CDR3 protein: CASSSTVSGNTIYF
CDR3 DNA: TGTGCCAGCAGCTCAACAGTCTCTGGAAACACCATATATTTT
V gene: TRBV12-3/TRBV12-4
clone size: many
D gene: -
J gene: TRBJ1-3

CDR3 protein: CASSFVDGYTF
CDR3 DNA: TGTGCCAGCAGTTTTGTAGATGGCTACACCTTC
V gene: TRBV12-3/TRBV12-4
clone size: few
D gene: -
J gene: TRBJ1-2

CDR3 protein: CASRYTGDGPSETQYF
CDR3 DNA: TGTGCCAGCAGGTACACAGGGGACGGCCCGTCGGAGACCCAGTACTTC
V gene: TRBV12-3/TRBV12-4
clone size: -
D gene: TRBD1
J gene: TRBJ2-5

CDR3 protein: CATSSGEASEQFF
CDR3 DNA: TGTGCCACCAGCAGTGGGGAGGCCAGCGAGCAGTTCTTC
V gene: TRBV15
clone size: -
D gene: -
J gene: TRBJ2-1

CDR3 protein: CASSHNPTSSETQYF
CDR3 DNA: TGTGCCAGCAGTCACAACCCGACTAGTTCAGAGACCCAGTACTTC
V gene: TRBV12-3/TRBV12-4
clone size: many
D gene: -
J gene: TRBJ2-5

CDR3 protein: CAFEDRQETQYF
CDR3 DNA: TGTGCCTTCGAGGACCGGCAAGAGACCCAGTACTTC
V gene: TRBV25-1
clone size: few
D gene: -
J gene: TRBJ2-5

CDR3 protein: CASSPTVTGGAYNEQFF
CDR3 DNA: TGTGCCAGCAGCCCGACAGTGACAGGGGGGGCCTACAATGAGCAGTTCTTC
V gene: TRBV7-2
clone size: many
D gene: TRBD1
J gene: TRBJ2-1

CDR3 protein: CSVERGFGTDTQYF
CDR3 DNA: TGCAGCGTTGAACGTGGCTTCGGCACAGATACGCAGTATTTT
V gene: TRBV29-1
clone size: many
D gene: -
J gene: TRBJ2-3

CDR3 protein: CSASGPSTGTQYF
CDR3 DNA: TGCAGTGCTAGTGGACCAAGTACGGGTACGCAGTATTTT
V gene: TRBV20-1
clone size: many
D gene: -
J gene: TRBJ2-3

CDR3 protein: CASRPTGDTEAFF
CDR3 DNA: TGCGCCAGCAGACCTACAGGGGACACTGAAGCTTTCTTT
V gene: TRBV5-1
clone size: many
D gene: TRBD1
J gene: TRBJ1-1

CDR3 protein: CASSRLALDTGELFF
CDR3 DNA: TGTGCCAGCAGCCGACTAGCATTGGACACCGGGGAGCTGTTTTTT
V gene: TRBV12-3/TRBV12-4
clone size: few
D gene: TRBD2
J gene: TRBJ2-2

CDR3 protein: CSVVSPIGDTEAFF
CDR3 DNA: TGCAGCGTTGTCTCACCAATAGGGGACACTGAAGCTTTCTTT
V gene: TRBV29-1
clone size: few
D gene: -
J gene: TRBJ1-1

CDR3 protein: CSARDQRASGGADEQFF
CDR3 DNA: TGCAGTGCTAGAGATCAAAGGGCTAGCGGGGGGGCCGATGAGCAGTTCTTC
V gene: TRBV20-1
clone size: -
D gene: TRBD2
J gene: TRBJ2-1

CDR3 protein: CASSYSVDTGELFF
CDR3 DNA: TGTGCCAGCAGTTACTCTGTAGACACCGGGGAGCTGTTTTTT
V gene: TRBV6-2/TRBV6-3
clone size: -
D gene: -
J gene: TRBJ2-2

CDR3 protein: CASSPPRKRGGDQETQYF
CDR3 DNA: TGTGCCAGCAGCCCACCACGAAAGCGGGGGGGTGATCAAGAGACCCAGTACTTC
V gene: TRBV5-6
clone size: -
D gene: TRBD2
J gene: TRBJ2-5

CDR3 protein: CASRSSGSSYEQYF
CDR3 DNA: TGTGCCAGCAGATCCTCGGGTAGCTCCTACGAGCAGTACTTC
V gene: TRBV5-5
clone size: -
D gene: -
J gene: TRBJ2-7

CDR3 protein: CASSKTSVADTQYF
CDR3 DNA: TGTGCCAGCAGTAAAACTAGCGTGGCAGATACGCAGTATTTT
V gene: TRBV2
clone size: few
D gene: TRBD2
J gene: TRBJ2-3

CDR3 protein: CAISDPRGGGAEQYF
CDR3 DNA: TGTGCCATCAGTGACCCCCGAGGGGGGGGGGCGGAGCAGTACTTC
V gene: TRBV10-3
clone size: many
D gene: -
J gene: TRBJ2-7

CDR3 protein: CASSLRAGGYYEQYF
CDR3 DNA: TGCGCCAGCAGCTTGAGAGCGGGGGGGTACTACGAGCAGTACTTC
V gene: TRBV5-1
clone size: few
D gene: TRBD2
J gene: TRBJ2-7

CDR3 protein: CASSQGTGQQYF
CDR3 DNA: TGTGCCAGCAGCCAAGGGACAGGTCAGCAGTACTTC
V gene: TRBV3-1
clone size: many
D gene: TRBD1
J gene: TRBJ2-7

CDR3 protein: CASSPGGALDTQYF
CDR3 DNA: TGTGCCAGCAGTCCAGGGGGCGCGTTAGATACGCAGTATTTT
V gene: TRBV2
clone size: -
D gene: TRBD1
J gene: TRBJ2-3

CDR3 protein: CASSSTASVGTEAFF
CDR3 DNA: TGCGCCAGCAGCTCTACGGCCAGCGTTGGCACTGAAGCTTTCTTT
V gene: TRBV5-1
clone size: many
D gene: -
J gene: TRBJ1-1

CDR3 protein: CASSVAGRPSNPGEQYF
CDR3 DNA: TGTGCCAGCAGCGTAGCTGGGCGGCCTTCGAACCCGGGGGAGCAGTACTTC
V gene: TRBV9
clone size: many
D gene: -
J gene: TRBJ2-7

CDR3 protein: CASSYSGGRNQPQHF
CDR3 DNA: TGTGCCAGCAGTTACTCCGGGGGACGCAATCAGCCCCAGCATTTT
V gene: TRBV6-5
clone size: few
D gene: -
J gene: TRBJ1-5

CDR3 protein: CASSFPGLNTEAFF
CDR3 DNA: TGTGCCAGCAGCTTCCCAGGGTTGAACACTGAAGCTTTCTTT
V gene: TRBV7-6
clone size: many
D gene: -
J gene: TRBJ1-1

CDR3 protein: CASSQEAREQFF
CDR3 DNA: TGTGCCAGCAGCCAAGAGGCCAGGGAGCAGTTCTTC
V gene: TRBV3-1
clone size: -
D gene: -
J gene: TRBJ2-1

CDR3 protein: CASSPGGTTDTQYF
CDR3 DNA: TGTGCCAGCAGCCCCGGGGGAACAACAGATACGCAGTATTTT
V gene: TRBV7-3
clone size: few
D gene: -
J gene: TRBJ2-3

CDR3 protein: CASSWVGEDEQFF
CDR3 DNA: TGTGCCAGCAGCTGGGTCGGTGAAGATGAGCAGTTCTTC
V gene: TRBV5-6
clone size: -
D gene: -
J gene: TRBJ2-1

CDR3 protein: CASSLGLAGGLTGELFF
CDR3 DNA: TGTGCCAGCAGCTTAGGACTAGCGGGGGGCCTCACCGGGGAGCTGTTTTTT
V gene: TRBV7-8
clone size: many
D gene: TRBD2
J gene: TRBJ2-2

CDR3 protein: CASSAGEQFF
CDR3 DNA: TGTGCCAGCAGCGCCGGCGAGCAGTTCTTC
V gene: TRBV9
clone size: -
D gene: -
J gene: TRBJ2-1

CDR3 protein: CASSSNGDEQYF
CDR3 DNA: TGTGCCAGCAGTTCCAATGGGGACGAGCAGTACTTC
V gene: TRBV6-5
clone size: few
D gene: -
J gene: TRBJ2-7

CDR3 protein: CASSLLSSSGANVLTF
CDR3 DNA: TGTGCCAGCAGCCTGCTGAGCTCCTCTGGGGCCAACGTCCTGACTTTC
V gene: TRBV5-6
clone size: -
D gene: -
J gene: TRBJ2-6

CDR3 protein: CSASRGNTEAFF
CDR3 DNA: TGCAGTGCTAGCAGGGGGAACACTGAAGCTTTCTTT
V gene: TRBV20-1
clone size: many
D gene: -
J gene: TRBJ1-1

CDR3 protein: CASSLTRQGLGAFF
CDR3 DNA: TGCGCCAGCAGCCTGACTCGACAGGGCCTCGGAGCTTTCTTT
V gene: TRBV5-1
clone size: many
D gene: TRBD1
J gene: TRBJ1-1

CDR3 protein: CASSLGSGNNEQFF
CDR3 DNA: TGTGCCAGCAGCTTAGGTTCAGGGAACAATGAGCAGTTCTTC
V gene: TRBV7-3
clone size: -
D gene: -
J gene: TRBJ2-1

CDR3 protein: CASTLGPSGSDNEQFF
CDR3 DNA: TGTGCCAGCACTTTGGGACCTAGCGGGAGCGACAATGAGCAGTTCTTC
V gene: TRBV5-4
clone size: many
D gene: TRBD2
J gene: TRBJ2-1

CDR3 protein: CASSLIQPAYNEQFF
CDR3 DNA: TGCGCCAGCAGCTTGATCCAGCCGGCATATAATGAGCAGTTCTTC
V gene: TRBV5-1
clone size: few
D gene: -
J gene: TRBJ2-1

CDR3 protein: CASGVGQIRGELFF
CDR3 DNA: TGTGCCAGCGGCGTCGGGCAGATACGCGGGGAGCTGTTTTTT
V gene: TRBV11-2
clone size: few
D gene: -
J gene: TRBJ2-2

CDR3 protein: CAISDRGLSATSTDTQYF
CDR3 DNA: TGTGCCATCAGTGACAGGGGCTTAAGCGCAACTAGCACAGATACGCAGTATTTT
V gene: TRBV10-3
clone size: few
D gene: -
J gene: TRBJ2-3

CDR3 protein: CASSSGAGKATDTQYF
CDR3 DNA: TGTGCCAGCAGTTCGGGAGCGGGGAAAGCGACAGATACGCAGTATTTT
V gene: TRBV6-5
clone size: -
D gene: TRBD2
J gene: TRBJ2-3

CDR3 protein: CASSQDLWGLANTGELFF
CDR3 DNA: TGCGCCAGCAGCCAAGATCTTTGGGGGCTAGCGAACACCGGGGAGCTGTTTTTT
V gene: TRBV4-3
clone size: few
D gene: -
J gene: TRBJ2-2

CDR3 protein: CSAIGGYTF
CDR3 DNA: TGCAGTGCTATAGGGGGCTACACCTTC
V gene: TRBV20-1
clone size: few
D gene: -
J gene: TRBJ1-2

CDR3 protein: CASSSGQGTEAFF
CDR3 DNA: TGTGCTAGCAGCTCAGGACAGGGGACTGAAGCTTTCTTT
V gene: TRBV7-7
clone size: -
D gene: TRBD1
J gene: TRBJ1-1

CDR3 protein: CASSQTRRSYNEQFF
CDR3 DNA: TGTGCCAGCAGCCAAACAAGACGGTCCTACAATGAGCAGTTCTTC
V gene: TRBV7-3
clone size: -
D gene: -
J gene: TRBJ2-1

CDR3 protein: CASSLGLAGGESDTQYF
CDR3 DNA: TGTGCCAGCAGTTTGGGACTAGCGGGGGGTGAGTCAGATACGCAGTATTTT
V gene: TRBV28
clone size: -
D gene: TRBD2
J gene: TRBJ2-3

CDR3 protein: CASSLDLYPVAFF
CDR3 DNA: TGTGCCAGCAGTTTAGACCTTTACCCGGTGGCTTTCTTT
V gene: TRBV12-3/TRBV12-4
clone size: -
D gene: -
J gene: TRBJ1-1

CDR3 protein: CAISDEGGGINNEQFF
CDR3 DNA: TGTGCCATCAGTGATGAAGGCGGGGGAATCAACAATGAGCAGTTCTTC
V gene: TRBV10-3
clone size: many
D gene: TRBD2
J gene: TRBJ2-1

CDR3 protein: CSATRGGFTGELFF
CDR3 DNA: TGCAGTGCGACGCGGGGGGGCTTCACCGGGGAGCTGTTTTTT
V gene: TRBV20-1
clone size: -
D gene: TRBD2
J gene: TRBJ2-2

CDR3 protein: CASSFLTGGSEQYF
CDR3 DNA: TGCGCCAGCAGCTTTCTTACAGGGGGCTCCGAGCAGTACTTC
V gene: TRBV5-1
clone size: many
D gene: TRBD1
J gene: TRBJ2-7

CDR3 protein: CASSVEGQVNTEAFF
CDR3 DNA: TGTGCCAGCAGCGTAGAGGGACAGGTGAACACTGAAGCTTTCTTT
V gene: TRBV9
clone size: few
D gene: TRBD1
J gene: TRBJ1-1

CDR3 protein: CASSSRQGSSYEQYF
CDR3 DNA: TGTGCCAGCAGCTCGCGACAGGGGAGCTCCTACGAGCAGTACTTC
V gene: TRBV7-2
clone size: few
D gene: TRBD1
J gene: TRBJ2-7

CDR3 protein: CSARDKRGWNTGELFF
CDR3 DNA: TGCAGTGCTAGAGATAAGCGGGGATGGAACACCGGGGAGCTGTTTTTT
V gene: TRBV20-1
clone size: -
D gene: TRBD2
J gene: TRBJ2-2

CDR3 protein: CASSLAGQGLYNQPQHF
CDR3 DNA: TGTGCCAGCAGCTTGGCTGGCCAGGGGCTCTACAATCAGCCCCAGCATTTT
V gene: TRBV5-6
clone size: -
D gene: -
J gene: TRBJ1-5

CDR3 protein: CASKVATSGYGTDTQYF
CDR3 DNA: TGTGCCAGCAAAGTGGCAACTAGCGGATATGGCACAGATACGCAGTATTTT
V gene: TRBV7-2
clone size: -
D gene: TRBD2
J gene: TRBJ2-3